The following is a T cell receptor (beta chain) sequence with its context. Reverse transcription used roughly 0.5 to 1 ug RNA and random hexamers. Amplification of the TCR beta CDR3 was carried out by immunoSEQ multiplex PCR, which spanned a total of 54 Vbeta and 13 Jbeta segments. Each CDR3 protein gets one entry after TCRdb re-called the immunoSEQ multiplex PCR reads with MiXCR. The profile shows around 130,000 distinct CDR3 sequences, 85% to 95% of them singletons. This record belongs to a study of CD8 T cells in Susac syndrome. Germline V gene sequence: CDR1 LGHDT, CDR2 YNNKEL (reference sequence). Trimming took off 4 bases at V and 4 bases at J, with 11 bases between the two ends. The CDR3 length is 14 residues. Healthy donors formed controls matched for age and sex. The CD8+ and CD4+ T cells were isolated magnetically using a negative isolation approach, whereas the TEMRA cells were enriched by FACS.

Material for sequencing was CD4+ T cells from PBMCs. This TCR came from a human donor in good health. The chain links TRBV3-1 to TRBJ1-5; tentative D call: TRBD1 (5 bases). Here the CDR3 DNA reads TGTGCCAGCAGCCTGGGACGGCAAAATCAGCCCCAGCATTTT. Translating it yields CASSLGRQNQPQHF.